These 19 T cell receptor beta chains share one sample of origin, sequenced in a study of STAT5B mutations in CD4+ large granular lymphocyte leukemia. Libraries were prepared by immunoSEQ multiplex PCR; TCRdb keeps only in-frame clonotypes and omits some of them. The sample has fewer than 35,000 clones, more than 55% seen once. Sequencing input: CD4+ T cells from blood buffy coats. The receptors shown here come from a human donor in good health.

The chain carries TRBV4-3 and TRBJ1-2; no clear D. This CDR3 is built from 16 residues. Per the germline V gene, CDR1 is LGHNA and CDR2 is YSLEER. The V and J ends lost 1 base and 2 bases respectively, with 14 bases between them. This chain's CDR3 is CASSQGLRASNYGYTF. CDR3 sequence (DNA): TGCGCCAGCAGCCAAGGACTGAGGGCCTCCAACTATGGCTACACCTTC.

CDR3 nucleotides: TGTGCCAGCAGCTTGACACTGAACACTGAAGCTTTCTTT. The encoded protein is CASSLTLNTEAFF. The genes are TRBV7-7 and TRBJ1-1; D remains unclear. Germline CDR1 SSHAT, CDR2 FNYEAQ (reference sequence). Trimming took 3 bases from V and 0 from J, leaving 5 bases between them. CDR3 length: 13 residues.

The chain couples TRBV30 to TRBJ2-3; maybe TRBD1 (5 bases). The CDR3 sequence is 14 residues long. Germline lookup yields CDR1 GTSNPN and CDR2 SVGIG (reference sequence). The V and J ends lost 0 bases and 3 bases respectively, with 10 bases between them. CDR3 in DNA: TGTGCCTGGAGTGTAGAGTCAGGGACAGATACGCAGTATTTT. Translation gives CAWSVESGTDTQYF.

The chain recombines TRBV10-1 with TRBJ2-7; D is undetermined. CDR3 length equals 19 residues. With 0 bases removed from V and 3 bases from J, the gap between germline ends came to 24 bases. The germline CDR1 and CDR2 sequences are WNHNN and SYGVQD (reference sequence). The DNA of the CDR3 is TGCGCCAGCAGTGAGTCCGGACGCTTGGTCTTCTTAGAAGTCTACGAGCAGTACTTC. Translating it yields CASSESGRLVFLEVYEQYF.

The V gene is TRBV19, the J gene TRBJ1-6, with D tentatively TRBD1 (6 bases). The V end was cut by 3 bases, the J end by 8 bases, with 17 bases between. Germline CDR1 is LNHDA and CDR2 is SQIVND (reference sequence). The CDR3 consists of 16 residues. This chain's CDR3 is CASSIGQGIYHSPLHF. The DNA for the CDR3 is TGTGCCAGTAGTATTGGGCAGGGGATTTACCATTCACCCCTCCACTTT.

The rearrangement uses TRBV5-4 and TRBJ2-1, with TRBD2 matching 7 bases. The CDR3 contains 17 residues. V shed 3 bases, J shed 3 bases, and the junction held 12 bases outside the gene matches. CDR1 SGHNT and CDR2 YYREEE come from the germline V gene (reference sequence). CDR3 protein: CASSSGPASGDYNEQFF. The CDR3 DNA reads as TGTGCCAGCAGCTCCGGACCCGCTAGCGGTGACTACAATGAGCAGTTCTTC.

This sequence joins TRBV10-1 and TRBJ2-3; 8 positions agree with TRBD2. Germline-derived CDR1 and CDR2 are WNHNN and SYGVQD (reference sequence). This CDR3 has 17 residues. Trimming removed 0 bases from V and 3 bases from J; junction bases left unmatched: 8. CDR3 loop: CASSESWQGGGTDTQYF. DNA of the CDR3: TGCGCCAGCAGTGAGTCTTGGCAGGGCGGGGGGACAGATACGCAGTATTTT.

This clone was counted a few times. V is TRBV30 and J is TRBJ1-2; D might be TRBD1 (5 bases). Germline V CDR1 and CDR2: GTSNPN, SVGIG (reference sequence). The CDR3 covers 13 residues. Between the trimmed V and J ends, which lost 3 bases and 2 bases, there was a span of 10 bases. The CDR3, as DNA: TGTGCCTGGAGGGGGAGGGGAAACTATGGCTACACCTTC. Translated, it gives CAWRGRGNYGYTF.

The chain has TRBV27 and TRBJ1-6; possible D gene TRBD1, 5 bases. From germline, CDR1 is MNHEY and CDR2 SMNVEV (reference sequence). V lost 5 bases to trimming and J lost 10 bases, with 12 bases between them. The CDR3 is made up of 13 amino acids. The CDR3 region has the DNA TGTGCCAGCAGTCCCAGTAGGGGCTCACCCCTCCACTTT. It specifies CASSPSRGSPLHF.

The chain combines TRBV29-1 with TRBJ2-3; D is uncertain. CDR1 SQVTM and CDR2 ANQGSEA come from the germline V gene. This CDR3 has 11 residues. V lost 4 bases to trimming and J lost 3 bases, with 5 bases between them. As DNA, the CDR3 is TGCAGCGTTGTTAGGACAGATACGCAGTATTTT. Translating gives CSVVRTDTQYF.

This chain connects TRBV4-1 to TRBJ2-7, with D possibly TRBD2 on 6 matching bases. The CDR3 length is 16 residues. Trimming cost V 1 base and J 0 bases, with 13 bases left between them. From germline, CDR1 is MGHRA and CDR2 YSYEKL. CDR3 in amino acids: CASSQVGQDYSYEQYF. The CDR3 DNA follows: TGCGCCAGCAGCCAAGTGGGGCAGGACTACTCCTACGAGCAGTACTTC.

The chain uses TRBV10-3 and TRBJ1-1, with a weak D call TRBD1 (6 bases). Per the germline V gene, CDR1 is ENHRY and CDR2 is SYGVKD. This CDR3 comprises 13 residues. Trimming took 6 bases from V and 6 from J, leaving 14 bases between them. DNA of the CDR3: TGTGCCATCAGGGGGACACAATTCCCTGAAGCTTTCTTT. This gives the protein CAIRGTQFPEAFF.

V usage is TRBV29-1 and J usage is TRBJ1-1; D might be TRBD1 (5 bases). Trimming cost V 3 bases and J 3 bases, with 5 bases left between them. Germline-derived CDR1 and CDR2 are SQVTM and ANQGSEA. This CDR3 contains 11 residues. CDR3 coding DNA: TGCAGCGTTGAGGGGGACACTGAAGCTTTCTTT. It is translated as CSVEGDTEAFF.

This chain links TRBV4-2 with TRBJ1-3; 7 nucleotides line up with TRBD1. Germline lookup yields CDR1 LGHNA and CDR2 YNFKEQ. The CDR3 consists of 16 residues. After removal of 0 bases from V and 2 bases from J, the junction contained 4 bases not matched to a gene. The CDR3 region is CASSQDGGGTGNTIYF. The CDR3 bases are TGTGCCAGCAGCCAAGATGGAGGGGGCACTGGAAACACCATATATTTT.

This clone has a handful of counts. The chain links TRBV28 to TRBJ2-7; 9 nucleotides align to TRBD1. J lost 0 bases, V lost 4 bases, and 7 bases had no gene match. Germline loops: CDR1 MDHEN, CDR2 SYDVKM. The CDR3 is 16 residues long. This chain's CDR3 is CASSSLQGAISYEQYF. CDR3 DNA: TGTGCCAGCAGTTCCCTACAGGGGGCAATCTCCTACGAGCAGTACTTC. The full variable domain, its missing parts supplied by reference TRBV28 and TRBJ2-7, is DVKVTQSSRYLVKRTGEKVFLECVQDMDHENMFWYRQDPGLGLRLIYFSYDVKMKEKGDIPEGYSVSREKKERFSLILESASTNQTSMYLCASSSLQGAISYEQYFGPGTRLTVT.

V usage is TRBV5-6 and J usage is TRBJ2-1; D is possibly TRBD2 (7 bases). Trimming cost V 4 bases and J 12 bases, with 23 bases left between them. The CDR3 length is 15 residues. Germline V CDR1 and CDR2: SGHDT, YYEEEE. CDR3 DNA sequence: TGTGCCAGCAGCCCGGTTTGGGGGGGGCAAGGACGGCAGTTCTTC. This encodes CASSPVWGGQGRQFF.

The table lists this clone with a few counts. The chain combines TRBV19 with TRBJ2-5, with 10 bases that match TRBD2. Germline CDR1 reads LNHDA; CDR2 reads SQIVND (reference sequence). Losses at the gene ends were 6 bases for V and 4 bases for J; bases not matched to a gene: 5. There are 14 residues in the CDR3. DNA of the CDR3: TGTGCCAGTAGGGATAGCGGGGGGAGAGAGACCCAGTACTTC. Its protein is CASRDSGGRETQYF.

This chain uses TRBV18 with TRBJ1-1; 11 bases agree with TRBD1. CDR3 size: 16 residues. V gave up 3 bases and J gave up 5 bases; unmatched junction bases: 8. Germline-derived CDR1 and CDR2 are KGHSH and LQKENI. CDR3 sequence reads: CASSPGQGVAFTEAFF. CDR3 coding DNA: TGTGCCAGCTCACCGGGACAGGGGGTAGCCTTTACTGAAGCTTTCTTT.

This sequence joins TRBV4-3 and TRBJ2-5; D is unresolved. The CDR3 consists of 15 residues. The V gene lost 5 bases and the J gene lost 5 bases, with 18 bases spanning the gap. Germline values: CDR1 LGHNA, CDR2 YSLEER. The CDR3 loop reads CASSSTAGQWETQYF. CDR3 sequence (DNA): TGCGCCAGCAGCTCCACGGCCGGGCAGTGGGAGACCCAGTACTTC.